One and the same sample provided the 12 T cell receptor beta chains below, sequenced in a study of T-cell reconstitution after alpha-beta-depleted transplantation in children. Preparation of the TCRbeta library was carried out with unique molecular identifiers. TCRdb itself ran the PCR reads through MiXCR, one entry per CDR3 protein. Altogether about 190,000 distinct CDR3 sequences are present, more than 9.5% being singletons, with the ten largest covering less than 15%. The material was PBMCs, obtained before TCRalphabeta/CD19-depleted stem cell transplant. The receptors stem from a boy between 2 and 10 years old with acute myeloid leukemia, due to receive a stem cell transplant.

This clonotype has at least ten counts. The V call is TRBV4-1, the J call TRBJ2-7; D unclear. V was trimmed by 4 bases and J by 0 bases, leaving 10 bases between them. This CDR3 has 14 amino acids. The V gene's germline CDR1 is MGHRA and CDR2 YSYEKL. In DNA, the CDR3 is TGCGCCAGCAGCCTGCTAACGAACTCCTACGAGCAGTACTTC. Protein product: CASSLLTNSYEQYF.

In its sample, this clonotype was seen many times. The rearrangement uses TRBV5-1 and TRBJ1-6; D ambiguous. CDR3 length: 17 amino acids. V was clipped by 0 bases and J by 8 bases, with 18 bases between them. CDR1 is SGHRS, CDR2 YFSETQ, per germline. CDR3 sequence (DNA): TGCGCCAGCAGCTTGGAGACTGTGGACGGCCGCCATTCACCCCTCCACTTT. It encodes CASSLETVDGRHSPLHF.

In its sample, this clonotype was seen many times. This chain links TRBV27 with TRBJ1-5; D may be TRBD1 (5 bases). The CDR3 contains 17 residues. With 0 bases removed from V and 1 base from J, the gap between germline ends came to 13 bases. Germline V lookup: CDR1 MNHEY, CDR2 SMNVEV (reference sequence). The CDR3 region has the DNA TGTGCCAGCAGTTTATCGAGGGCGGGACGGAGCAATCAGCCCCAGCATTTT. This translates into CASSLSRAGRSNQPQHF.

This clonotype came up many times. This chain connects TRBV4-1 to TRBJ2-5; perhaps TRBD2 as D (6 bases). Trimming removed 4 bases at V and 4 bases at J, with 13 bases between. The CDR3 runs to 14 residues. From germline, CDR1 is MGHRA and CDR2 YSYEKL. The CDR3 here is CASSPPLRGETQYF. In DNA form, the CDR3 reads TGCGCCAGCAGCCCCCCACTGCGGGGAGAGACCCAGTACTTC.

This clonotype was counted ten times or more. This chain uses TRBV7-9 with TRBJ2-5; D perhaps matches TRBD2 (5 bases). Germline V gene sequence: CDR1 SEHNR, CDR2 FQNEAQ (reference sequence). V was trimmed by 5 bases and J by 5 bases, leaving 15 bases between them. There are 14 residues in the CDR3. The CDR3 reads CASSPGSVTETQYF. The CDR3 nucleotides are TGTGCCAGCAGCCCGGGATCAGTAACGGAGACCCAGTACTTC.

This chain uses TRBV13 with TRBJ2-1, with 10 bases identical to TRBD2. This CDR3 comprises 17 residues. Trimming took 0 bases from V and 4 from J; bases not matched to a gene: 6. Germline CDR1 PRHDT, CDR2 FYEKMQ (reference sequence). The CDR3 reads CASSLGLAGAGYNEQFF. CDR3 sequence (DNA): TGTGCCAGCAGCTTAGGTCTAGCGGGAGCGGGTTACAATGAGCAGTTCTTC.

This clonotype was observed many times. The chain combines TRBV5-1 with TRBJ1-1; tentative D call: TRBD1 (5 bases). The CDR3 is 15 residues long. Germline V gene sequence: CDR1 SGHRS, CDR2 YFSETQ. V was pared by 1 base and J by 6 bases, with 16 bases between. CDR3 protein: CASSLHEGLYAEAFF. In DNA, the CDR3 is TGCGCCAGCAGCTTGCATGAGGGACTGTACGCTGAAGCTTTCTTT.

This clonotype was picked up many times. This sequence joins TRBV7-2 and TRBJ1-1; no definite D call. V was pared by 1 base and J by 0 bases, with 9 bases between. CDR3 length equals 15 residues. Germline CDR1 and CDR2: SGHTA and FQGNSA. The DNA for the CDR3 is TGTGCCAGCAGCTTAGATCCGGGGATGAACACTGAAGCTTTCTTT. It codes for CASSLDPGMNTEAFF. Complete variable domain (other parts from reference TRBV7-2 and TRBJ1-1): GAGVSQSPSNKVTEKGKDVELRCDPISGHTALYWYRQSLGQGLEFLIYFQGNSAPDKSGLPSDRFSAERTGGSVSTLTIQRTQQEDSAVYLCASSLDPGMNTEAFFGQGTRLTVV.

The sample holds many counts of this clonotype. The CDR3 here is CASSPGQIYEQYV. CDR3 bases: TGTGCCAGCTCACCGGGACAGATCTACGAGCAGTACGTC. The gene calls are TRBV18 and TRBJ2-7; 7 bases map to TRBD1. The CDR3 sequence is 13 residues long. CDR1 and CDR2 (germline): KGHSH, LQKENI. Trimming removed 3 bases from V and 3 bases from J; junction bases left unmatched: 2.

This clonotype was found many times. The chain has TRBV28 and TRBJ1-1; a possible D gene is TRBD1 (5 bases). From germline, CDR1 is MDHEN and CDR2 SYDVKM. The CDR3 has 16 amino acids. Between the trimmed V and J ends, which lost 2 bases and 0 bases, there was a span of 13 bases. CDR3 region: CASSLDTGRMNTEAFF. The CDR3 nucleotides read TGTGCCAGCAGTTTAGATACAGGAAGAATGAACACTGAAGCTTTCTTT.

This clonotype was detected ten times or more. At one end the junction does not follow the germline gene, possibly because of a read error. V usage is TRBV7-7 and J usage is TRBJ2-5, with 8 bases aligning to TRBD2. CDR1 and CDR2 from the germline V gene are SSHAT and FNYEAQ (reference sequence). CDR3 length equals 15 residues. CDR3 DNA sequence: TGTGCTAGCAGCTTCTCCAGCGGGGGTTACGAGACCCAGTACTTC. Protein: CASSFSSGGYETQYF.

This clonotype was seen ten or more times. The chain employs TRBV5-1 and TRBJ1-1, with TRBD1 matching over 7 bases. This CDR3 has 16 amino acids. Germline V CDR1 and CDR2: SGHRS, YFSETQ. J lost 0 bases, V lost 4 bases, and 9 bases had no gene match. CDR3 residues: CASSPGTVPLNTEAFF. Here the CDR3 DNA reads TGCGCCAGCAGCCCGGGGACAGTTCCTTTGAACACTGAAGCTTTCTTT.